This T cell receptor (beta chain) was sequenced in a study of T cells expressing NK-cell markers. Overall study context: Among eight sequenced donors, seven carried HCMV seropositivity while one was seronegative.

Whole-study findings and limits: The share of CD8+ T cells held by dominant NKG2C+ clonotypes was roughly 1.0-8% in several donors.

TCRdb derives one entry per CDR3 protein from the 5' RACE reads, leaving out DNA. This sample's clone table lists 400,000 to 500,000 distinct CDR3 sequences. The germline V gene has CDR1 SGHTA and CDR2 FQGNSA. There are 16 residues in the CDR3. To note about this clonotype: Its antigen is not identified.

V usage is TRBV7-2 and J usage is TRBJ1-3; TCRdb selects TRBD1, and the lack of DNA leaves this call unchecked. Sequenced input: blood T cells: a sorted CD56 or NKG2C T cell subset, CD4+ or CD8+ T cells, or bulk PBMC T cells (not recorded which). The origin of this receptor is a woman between 18 and 70 years old in good health. The CDR3 is CASSYPLTGPGNTIYF.